This T cell receptor (beta chain) was found in a study of cytomegalovirus exposure and HLA in healthy donors. On the study more broadly: The approximately 120 validation repertoires were reported in a later analysis to have been generated on the same platform as the approximately 700 first-cohort repertoires. Study outcomes and limitations: Among TCR beta chains, those listed as cytomegalovirus-associated numbered 164. Subsequent analysis showed first-cohort TCR clusters tending to co-occur in more than 95 validation repertoires.

CDR3 length: 15 residues. Trimming left V 3 bases short and J 4 bases short, with 14 bases between. Per germline, CDR1 SGHNT and CDR2 YYREEE (reference sequence). TCRdb keeps only in-frame clones here, not all; method: immunoSEQ multiplex PCR. The sample yields roughly 75,000 clones, just under 95% seen once. Separation from the approximately 660-subject first cohort characterized the roughly 130-subject validation cohort, to which the donors belonged. As regards this clone: The antigen is unknown.

J is TRBJ2-1 and V is TRBV5-4, with D tentatively TRBD1 (7 bases). Sample: PBMCs. This clonotype was obtained from a man between 18 and 35 years old in good health and CMV-seropositive. CDR3 sequence: CASSSRQGGYNEQFF. The DNA for the CDR3 is TGTGCCAGCAGCTCCCGACAGGGAGGTTACAATGAGCAGTTCTTC.